This T cell receptor beta chain is drawn from a study of shared clonotypes between healthy human individuals. Study in general: Researchers assigned three CD4 naive, three CD4 memory, two CD8 naive and one CD8 memory plate to each donor.

Study outcomes and limitations: Sharing across four donors was seen in 5% to 5.5% of naive CD4 clonotypes. The generation probabilities recorded for non-shared clonotypes fell below those of clonotypes shared by all four donors. The sole specimen, blood, was sampled, and tissue repertoires likely differ.

Losses at the gene ends were 6 bases for V and 2 bases for J; bases not matched to a gene: 2. Germline V gene lookup returns CDR1 MDHEN and CDR2 SYDVKM. The CDR3 runs 15 residues. CD45RO-negative cells were positively selected for CCR7, leaving out terminally differentiated effector memory CD45RA+ cells. Concerning this clone: As yet, its antigen is unknown.

Repertoires were generated with immunoSEQ multiplex PCR, while TCRdb's copy carries only in-frame clones and drops some. The sample consists of under 1 million clones, approximately 97% of them appearing once. Sequences were obtained from naive CD8+ T cells sorted from blood. The chain is built from TRBV28 and TRBJ2-1; 12 bases are shared with TRBD2. This TCR was recovered from a man aged 25 to 40 in good health. The DNA for the CDR3 is TGTGCCAGCAGATGGACTAGCGGGACCTACAATGAGCAGTTCTTC. Its translation is CASRWTSGTYNEQFF.